These 2 T cell receptor beta chains were all obtained from the same sample, sequenced in a study of OX40 agonist ivuxolimab in advanced cancers. TCRdb's table, derived via immunoSEQ multiplex PCR, lists solely in-frame clones and lacks some. Here the sample spans over 30,000 clones, over 80% being singletons. The source was CD4+ or CD8+ T cells sorted from blood, collected in a trial of the OX40 agonist ivuxolimab. The receptors were sampled from an adult with an advanced solid tumor such as melanoma, head and neck, liver or kidney cancer.

The CDR3 loop is CASSQDLQGPEQFF. Written as DNA, the CDR3 is TGCGCCAGCAGCCAAGATCTGCAGGGGCCTGAGCAGTTCTTC. The J gene is TRBJ2-1, the V gene TRBV4-3, with D tentatively TRBD1 (6 bases). V dropped 0 bases and J dropped 9 bases, with 12 bases sitting between them. CDR3 length: 14 amino acids. Germline-derived CDR1 and CDR2 are LGHNA and YSLEER.

The DNA of the CDR3 is TGTGCCAGTAGTAGAGGACAGGGAGGTGAAAAACTGTTTTTT. It codes for CASSRGQGGEKLFF. The chain links TRBV19 to TRBJ1-4, with 8 bases that match TRBD1. There are 14 residues in the CDR3. Germline CDR1 is LNHDA and CDR2 is SQIVND (reference sequence). Unmatched junction bases numbered 5, after V lost 4 bases and J lost 7 bases.